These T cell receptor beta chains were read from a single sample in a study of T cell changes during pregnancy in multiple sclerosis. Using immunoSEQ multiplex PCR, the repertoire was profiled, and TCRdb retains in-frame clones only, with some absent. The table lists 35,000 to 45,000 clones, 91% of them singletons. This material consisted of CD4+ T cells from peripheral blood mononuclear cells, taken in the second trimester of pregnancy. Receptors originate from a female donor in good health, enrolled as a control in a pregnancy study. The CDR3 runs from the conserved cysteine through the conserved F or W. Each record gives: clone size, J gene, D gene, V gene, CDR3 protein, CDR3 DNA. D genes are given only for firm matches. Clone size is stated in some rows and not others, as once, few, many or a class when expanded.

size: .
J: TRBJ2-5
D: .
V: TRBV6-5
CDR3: CASSYSPLQETQYF
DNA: TGTGCCAGCAGTTACTCCCCATTGCAGGAGACCCAGTACTTC

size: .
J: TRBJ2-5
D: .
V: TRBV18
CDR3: CASSPLRGLETQYF
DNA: TGTGCCAGCTCACCACTCCGGGGTTTGGAGACCCAGTACTTC

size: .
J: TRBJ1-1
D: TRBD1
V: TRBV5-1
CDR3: CASSLRQGDTEAFF
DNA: TGCGCCAGCAGCTTGCGACAGGGGGACACTGAAGCTTTCTTT

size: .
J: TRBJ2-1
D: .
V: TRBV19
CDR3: CASSMKRADRSYNEQFF
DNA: TGTGCCAGTAGTATGAAGCGAGCCGACCGCTCCTACAATGAGCAGTTCTTC

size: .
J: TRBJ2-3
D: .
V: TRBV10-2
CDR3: CASSGPSGARDTQYF
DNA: TGCGCCAGCAGTGGCCCCAGCGGTGCGCGAGATACGCAGTATTTT

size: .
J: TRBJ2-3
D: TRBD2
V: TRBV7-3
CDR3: CASSLRPAGDGDTQYF
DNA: TGTGCCAGCAGCTTGCGTCCTGCGGGGGATGGGGATACGCAGTATTTT

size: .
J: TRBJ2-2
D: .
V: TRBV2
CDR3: CASSELGAGELFF
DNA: TGTGCCAGCAGTGAATTGGGGGCAGGGGAGCTGTTTTTT

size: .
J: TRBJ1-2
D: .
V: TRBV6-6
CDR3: CASSYGGVESNYGYTF
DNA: TGTGCCAGCAGTTACGGGGGCGTGGAGAGCAACTATGGCTACACCTTC

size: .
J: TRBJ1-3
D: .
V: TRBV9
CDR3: CASSVATGTGNTIYF
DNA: TGTGCCAGCAGCGTAGCTACAGGGACTGGAAACACCATATATTTT

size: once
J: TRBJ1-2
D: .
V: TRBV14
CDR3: CASSQDKAGQAGYTF
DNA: TGTGCCAGCAGCCAAGATAAGGCAGGGCAGGCTGGCTACACCTTC

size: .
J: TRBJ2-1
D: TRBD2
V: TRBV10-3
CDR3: CAIARASGPYNEQFF
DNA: TGTGCCATCGCTAGGGCTAGCGGACCGTACAATGAGCAGTTCTTC

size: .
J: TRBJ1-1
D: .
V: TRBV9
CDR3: CASSGPTANTEAFF
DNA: TGTGCCAGCAGCGGCCCGACAGCGAACACTGAAGCTTTCTTT

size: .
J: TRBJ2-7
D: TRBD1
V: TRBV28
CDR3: CASSLGTHRQGVYEQYF
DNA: TGTGCCAGCAGTTTAGGGACGCATCGTCAGGGGGTGTACGAGCAGTACTTC

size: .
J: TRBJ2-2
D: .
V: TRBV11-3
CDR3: CASSLQNTGELFF
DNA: TGTGCCAGCAGCTTACAGAACACCGGGGAGCTGTTTTTT

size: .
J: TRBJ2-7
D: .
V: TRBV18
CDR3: CASSPPGGLEQYF
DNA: TGTGCCAGCTCACCTCCCGGCGGGCTCGAGCAGTACTTC

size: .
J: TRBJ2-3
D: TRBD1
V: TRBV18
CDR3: CASSPGQAFGDTQYF
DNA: TGTGCCAGCTCACCGGGACAGGCCTTCGGAGATACGCAGTATTTT

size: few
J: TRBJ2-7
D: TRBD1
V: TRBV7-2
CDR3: CASTRIGTATYEQYF
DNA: TGTGCCAGCACCCGTATCGGGACAGCTACCTACGAGCAGTACTTC

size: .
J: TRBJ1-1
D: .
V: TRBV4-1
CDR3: CASSLPTRRTEAFF
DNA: TGCGCCAGCAGCCTACCGACCCGGCGGACTGAAGCTTTCTTT

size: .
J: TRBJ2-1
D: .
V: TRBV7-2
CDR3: CASSLKREQFF
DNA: TGTGCCAGCAGCTTGAAGCGGGAGCAGTTCTTC

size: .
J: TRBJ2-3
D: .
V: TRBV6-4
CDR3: CASSKASTDTQYF
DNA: TGTGCCAGCAGTAAGGCTAGCACGGATACGCAGTATTTT

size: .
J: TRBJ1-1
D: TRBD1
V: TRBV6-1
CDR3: CASSEATGGYTEAFF
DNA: TGTGCCAGCAGTGAAGCCACAGGGGGCTATACTGAAGCTTTCTTT

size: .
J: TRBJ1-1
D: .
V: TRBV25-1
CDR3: CASSLDRLNTEAFF
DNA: TGTGCCAGCAGTCTAGACAGACTGAACACTGAAGCTTTCTTT

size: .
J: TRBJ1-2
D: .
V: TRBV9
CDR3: CASSVGGGDGYTF
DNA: TGTGCCAGCAGCGTAGGTGGGGGCGATGGCTACACCTTC

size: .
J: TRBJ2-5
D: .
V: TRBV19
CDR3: CASIRPGGPNQETQYF
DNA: TGTGCCAGTATCAGGCCCGGGGGACCCAACCAAGAGACCCAGTACTTC

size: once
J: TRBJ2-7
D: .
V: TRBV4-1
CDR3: CASSQALGLYEQYF
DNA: TGCGCCAGCAGCCAAGCCCTAGGACTTTACGAGCAGTACTTC

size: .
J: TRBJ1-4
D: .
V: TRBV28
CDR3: CASSFLRFARPNEKLFF
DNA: TGTGCCAGCAGCTTCCTGAGGTTTGCCCGCCCCAATGAAAAACTGTTTTTT

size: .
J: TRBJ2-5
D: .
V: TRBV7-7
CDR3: CASSLGGAAGQETQYF
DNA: TGTGCTAGCAGCTTGGGTGGAGCGGCTGGCCAAGAGACCCAGTACTTC

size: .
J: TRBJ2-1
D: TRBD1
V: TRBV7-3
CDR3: CASSFDRGAYRTQFF
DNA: TGTGCCAGCAGCTTCGACAGGGGGGCCTACAGAACGCAGTTCTTC

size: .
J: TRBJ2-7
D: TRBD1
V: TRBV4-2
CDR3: CASSPSLGTGNYEQYF
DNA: TGTGCCAGCAGCCCCTCCCTCGGGACAGGCAACTACGAGCAGTACTTC

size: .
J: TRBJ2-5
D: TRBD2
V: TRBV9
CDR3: CASSVEGGLADYQETQYF
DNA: TGTGCCAGCAGCGTAGAGGGAGGACTAGCTGACTACCAAGAGACCCAGTACTTC

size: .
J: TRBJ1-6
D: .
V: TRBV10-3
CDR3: CAISESPGRDNSPLHF
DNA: TGTGCCATCAGTGAGTCCCCCGGGAGGGATAATTCACCCCTCCACTTT

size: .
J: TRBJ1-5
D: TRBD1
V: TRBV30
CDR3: CAWSVYGTGIQPQHF
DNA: TGTGCCTGGAGTGTATACGGGACAGGGATTCAGCCCCAGCATTTT

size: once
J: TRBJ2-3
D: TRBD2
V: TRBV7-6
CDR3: CASSLVPSGGGPDTQYF
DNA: TGTGCCAGCAGCTTAGTACCTAGCGGGGGGGGGCCAGATACGCAGTATTTT

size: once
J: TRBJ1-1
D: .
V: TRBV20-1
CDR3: CSASNPEAFF
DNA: TGCAGTGCTAGCAATCCTGAAGCTTTCTTT

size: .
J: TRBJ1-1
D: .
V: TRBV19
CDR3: CASGNSGAEAFF
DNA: TGTGCCAGCGGAAATTCAGGGGCTGAAGCTTTCTTT

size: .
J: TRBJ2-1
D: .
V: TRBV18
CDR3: CASSPRDFEQFF
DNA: TGTGCCAGCTCACCTAGGGACTTCGAGCAGTTCTTC

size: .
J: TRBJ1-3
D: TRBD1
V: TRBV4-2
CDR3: CASHAGTGGSGNTIYF
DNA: TGTGCCAGCCACGCCGGGACAGGGGGCTCTGGAAACACCATATATTTT

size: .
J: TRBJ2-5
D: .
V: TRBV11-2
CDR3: CASSSLTRTEETQYF
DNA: TGTGCCAGCAGCTCCCTCACTCGTACCGAAGAGACCCAGTACTTC

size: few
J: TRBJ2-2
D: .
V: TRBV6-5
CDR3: CASSVAAGELFF
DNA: TGTGCCAGCAGCGTAGCGGCGGGGGAGCTGTTTTTT

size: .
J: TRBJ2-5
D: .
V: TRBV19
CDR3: CASSILGRDKQETQYF
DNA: TGTGCCAGTAGTATACTCGGCCGGGACAAACAAGAGACCCAGTACTTC

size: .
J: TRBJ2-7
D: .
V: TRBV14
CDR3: CASSPLGRKTNEQYF
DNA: TGTGCCAGCAGCCCCTTAGGCAGGAAAACCAACGAGCAGTACTTC

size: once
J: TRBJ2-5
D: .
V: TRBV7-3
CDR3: CASSLFIGDQETQYF
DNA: TGTGCCAGCAGCTTATTTATCGGGGACCAAGAGACCCAGTACTTC

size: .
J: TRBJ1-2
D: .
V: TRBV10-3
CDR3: CAISAQALLYGYTF
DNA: TGTGCCATCAGTGCCCAGGCCCTCCTCTATGGCTACACCTTC

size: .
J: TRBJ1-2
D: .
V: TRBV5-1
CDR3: CASSLEGGGLGGYTF
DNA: TGCGCCAGCAGCTTGGAAGGTGGCGGGTTGGGAGGCTACACCTTC

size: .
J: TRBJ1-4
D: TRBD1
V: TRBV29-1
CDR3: CSGGQGADEKLFF
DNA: TGCAGCGGGGGACAGGGGGCGGATGAAAAACTGTTTTTT

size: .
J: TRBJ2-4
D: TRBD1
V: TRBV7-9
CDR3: CASSPAGGRGNIQYF
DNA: TGTGCCAGCAGCCCTGCAGGGGGTCGTGGAAACATTCAGTACTTC

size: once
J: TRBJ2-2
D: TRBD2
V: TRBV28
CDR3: CASSFSGRGGTGELFF
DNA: TGTGCCAGCAGTTTTAGCGGGAGGGGGGGCACCGGGGAGCTGTTTTTT

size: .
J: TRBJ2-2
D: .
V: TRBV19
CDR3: CASSIAAGIRVITGELFF
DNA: TGTGCCAGTAGTATAGCTGCGGGGATAAGGGTAATCACCGGGGAGCTGTTTTTT

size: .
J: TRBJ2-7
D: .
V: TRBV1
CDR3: CTSSHETSGRMYEQYF
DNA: TGCACCAGCAGCCACGAAACTAGCGGGAGGATGTACGAGCAGTACTTC